The 22 T cell receptor beta chains below all came from one sample that was sequenced in a study of T-cell memory formation after mild COVID-19. MiXCR was run by TCRdb on the 5' RACE reads, yielding one entry per CDR3 protein. The sample includes approximately 350,000 distinct CDR3 sequences, over 10% of them seen just once. Sequences were obtained from PBMCs or a T cell subset sorted from them (not recorded which). The receptor source for this set is a man aged 18 to 30 who had mild COVID-19 (a few samples of this study predate the infection). Cell type and time point are not known.

A few counts support this clonotype. The chain uses TRBV20-1 and TRBJ2-7; D remains unclear. CDR1 is DFQATT and CDR2 is SNEGSKA in the germline V gene (reference sequence). The CDR3 runs 10 residues. V was pared by 4 bases and J by 5 bases, with 6 bases between. CDR3 sequence reads: CSAIVHEQYV. The CDR3 nucleotides read TGCAGTGCTATCGTCCACGAGCAGTACGTC.

V gene TRBV6-5 combines with J gene TRBJ1-1; D might be TRBD1 (5 bases). Between the trimmed V and J ends, which lost 7 bases and 11 bases, there was a span of 17 bases. The CDR3 extends over 12 amino acids. CDR1 is MNHEY, CDR2 SVGAGI, per germline. The CDR3 region is CASTRDGGRAFF. Written as DNA, the CDR3 is TGTGCCAGCACCCGGGACGGCGGTCGTGCTTTCTTT.

This clonotype has just a few counts. The chain carries TRBV25-1 and TRBJ1-1, with TRBD1 matching 7 bases. J lost 4 bases, V lost 4 bases, and 6 bases had no gene match. CDR3 size: 14 residues. Per the germline V gene, CDR1 is MGHDK and CDR2 is SYGVNS. The CDR3 coding sequence is TGTGCCAGCAGTGTGAGGACAGGAAGCACTGAAGCTTTCTTT. Its translation is CASSVRTGSTEAFF.

The sample holds many counts of this clonotype. The CDR3 DNA sequence: TGCAGTGCTAGAGATCCCGGTAGCTGGGAGCAGTACGTC. It translates to CSARDPGSWEQYV. This sequence joins TRBV20-1 and TRBJ2-7; D gene ambiguous. The CDR3 has 13 amino acids. V was pared by 0 bases and J by 7 bases, with 13 bases between. From germline, CDR1 is DFQATT and CDR2 SNEGSKA (reference sequence).

This clonotype was picked up many times. The V call is TRBV12-3 or TRBV12-4, the J call TRBJ1-6; 10 nucleotides match TRBD1. V shed 8 bases, J shed 6 bases, and the junction held 7 bases outside the gene matches. This CDR3 is built from 15 residues. The CDR3 is CASRTGTGVNSPLHF. The CDR3 DNA sequence: TGTGCCAGCCGTACCGGGACAGGGGTTAATTCACCCCTCCACTTT.

The chain couples TRBV6-2 or TRBV6-3 to TRBJ1-5; perhaps TRBD1 as D (5 bases). The CDR3 loop spans 11 amino acids. The germline V gene encodes CDR1 MNHEY and CDR2 SVGEGT. Trimming pared 5 bases from V and 6 bases from J, leaving 5 bases between. This CDR3 is CASSQGQPQHF. CDR3 bases: TGTGCCAGCAGTCAGGGTCAGCCCCAGCATTTT.

In this sample, this clonotype turned up a few times. This chain's CDR3 is CASSLSAGRTQYF. The CDR3 DNA sequence: TGTGCCAGCAGTTTGTCGGCGGGGAGGACCCAGTACTTC. The genes are TRBV12-3 or TRBV12-4 and TRBJ2-5; TRBD2 might be the D (6 bases). The CDR3 has 13 residues. Between the trimmed V and J ends, which lost 3 bases and 7 bases, there was a span of 12 bases.

This chain connects TRBV5-1 to TRBJ1-2, with D unresolved. V was clipped by 4 bases and J by 2 bases, with 9 bases between them. Germline values: CDR1 SGHRS, CDR2 YFSETQ. This CDR3 comprises 13 residues. CDR3 nucleotides: TGCGCCAGCAGCCAGGACCTAAACTATGGCTACACCTTC. It translates to CASSQDLNYGYTF.

This chain uses TRBV5-1 with TRBJ1-3, with D uncertain. Trimming took off 1 base at V and 0 bases at J, with 8 bases between the two ends. This CDR3 has 15 residues. Germline V gene sequence: CDR1 SGHRS, CDR2 YFSETQ. The CDR3 DNA reads as TGCGCCAGCAGCTTGACAGCGGACTCTGGAAACACCATATATTTT. Translating gives CASSLTADSGNTIYF.

The V call is TRBV4-1, the J call TRBJ1-5, with D maybe TRBD1 (5 bases). Germline-derived CDR1 and CDR2 are MGHRA and YSYEKL. Between the trimmed V and J ends, which lost 4 bases and 5 bases, there was a span of 15 bases. This CDR3 has 15 residues. The DNA of the CDR3 is TGCGCCAGCAGCCGCCAATGGGACGGTCATCAGCCCCAGCATTTT. As protein: CASSRQWDGHQPQHF.

This clonotype was seen only a few times. This chain links TRBV9 with TRBJ1-4, with D possibly TRBD1 on 6 matching bases. V lost 4 bases, J lost 7 bases, and 20 bases lay in between. The CDR3 covers 16 residues. The germline V gene encodes CDR1 SGDLS and CDR2 YYNGEE. CDR3 in amino acids: CASSPQTTGRGEKLFF. DNA for the CDR3: TGTGCCAGCAGCCCTCAAACCACAGGGCGGGGTGAAAAACTGTTTTTT.

This chain links TRBV12-3 or TRBV12-4 with TRBJ1-2, with 7 bases lining up with TRBD1. The CDR3 extends over 13 amino acids. J lost 4 bases, V lost 7 bases, and 6 bases had no gene match. CDR3 residues: CASTRDSTYGYTF. The CDR3 DNA is TGTGCCAGCACCCGGGACAGCACCTATGGCTACACCTTC.

This clonotype came up many times. The rearrangement links TRBV12-3 or TRBV12-4 to TRBJ1-1; D gene ambiguous. The CDR3 totals 16 residues. V lost 3 bases to trimming and J lost 6 bases, with 20 bases between them. The CDR3 loop reads CASSFIAGYKAAEAFF. As DNA, the CDR3 is TGTGCCAGCAGTTTTATAGCTGGATACAAGGCGGCTGAAGCTTTCTTT.

This clonotype has only a few counts. The rearrangement uses TRBV7-9 and TRBJ2-2, with unresolved D. The germline V gene encodes CDR1 SEHNR and CDR2 FQNEAQ (reference sequence). V lost 2 bases to trimming and J lost 6 bases, with 7 bases between them. The CDR3 has 13 residues. The CDR3 region has the DNA TGTGCCAGCAGCTTAAAGGGATCCGGGGAGCTGTTTTTT. Its translation: CASSLKGSGELFF.

This chain connects TRBV6-6 to TRBJ2-5; D perhaps matches TRBD1 (9 bases). This CDR3 spans 18 amino acids. V was trimmed by 2 bases and J by 5 bases, leaving 24 bases between them. Germline-derived CDR1 and CDR2 are MNHNY and SVGAGI (reference sequence). CDR3 sequence reads: CASSYRPGQGTGGETQYF. The DNA for the CDR3 is TGTGCCAGCAGTTACCGGCCGGGACAGGGCACGGGGGGGGAGACCCAGTACTTC.

This clonotype was detected a few times. The V gene is TRBV7-9, the J gene TRBJ1-5, with TRBD1 as a possible D gene (6 bases). Trimming took off 6 bases at V and 3 bases at J, with 12 bases between the two ends. This CDR3 has 14 amino acids. Germline V gene data show CDR1 as SEHNR and CDR2 as FQNEAQ (reference sequence). CDR3 region: CASSPRGNNQPQHF. In DNA form, the CDR3 reads TGTGCCAGCAGTCCAAGGGGGAACAATCAGCCCCAGCATTTT.

The rearrangement links TRBV29-1 to TRBJ1-2; D perhaps matches TRBD1 (5 bases). The CDR3 is made up of 14 amino acids. Trimming removed 0 bases from V and 4 bases from J, with 12 bases in between. From germline, CDR1 is SQVTM and CDR2 ANQGSEA. CDR3 bases: TGCAGCGTTGAAGAACCGGGGCCAACCTATGGCTACACCTTC. It yields the protein CSVEEPGPTYGYTF.

A remark on this clonotype: Given a much more abundant clone one base away, this may be a read error. The DNA for the CDR3 is TGTGCCTGGAACCAAATAGATACGCATTATTTT. Residues: CAWNQIDTHYF. V gene TRBV30 combines with J gene TRBJ2-3; D unclear. Germline V gene sequence: CDR1 GTSNPN, CDR2 SVGIG (reference sequence). The length of the CDR3 is 11 residues.

This chain uses TRBV7-2 with TRBJ2-2; 10 nucleotides match TRBD1. This CDR3 comprises 16 residues. V lost 4 bases and J lost 8; bases outside the gene matches: 10. Germline CDR1 and CDR2: SGHTA and FQGNSA. The CDR3 here is CASSSRQGARFGELFF. DNA of the CDR3: TGTGCCAGCAGCTCTAGACAGGGGGCGAGATTTGGGGAGCTGTTTTTT. Complete variable domain (other parts from reference TRBV7-2 and TRBJ2-2): GAGVSQSPSNKVTEKGKDVELRCDPISGHTALYWYRQSLGQGLEFLIYFQGNSAPDKSGLPSDRFSAERTGGSVSTLTIQRTQQEDSAVYLCASSSRQGARFGELFFGEGSRLTVL.

CDR3 sequence: CAIQRGGFSETQYF. The CDR3, as DNA: TGTGCGATTCAAAGGGGGGGATTTTCGGAGACCCAGTACTTC. J is TRBJ2-5 and V is TRBV28; D perhaps matches TRBD2 (7 bases). There are 14 residues in the CDR3. Germline loops: CDR1 MDHEN, CDR2 SYDVKM.

V and J are TRBV24-1 and TRBJ2-3, with TRBD1 identical over 9 bases. The CDR3 has 18 residues. Germline CDR1 reads KGHDR; CDR2 reads SFDVKD. V shed 4 bases, J shed 3 bases, and the junction held 13 bases outside the gene matches. This CDR3 is CATSDRTGTGSRTDTQYF. CDR3 DNA: TGTGCCACCAGTGACAGGACCGGGACAGGGTCTAGAACAGATACGCAGTATTTT.

The chain employs TRBV5-1 and TRBJ2-3; D is possibly TRBD1 (5 bases). CDR3 length: 15 amino acids. Germline V CDR1 and CDR2: SGHRS, YFSETQ. Trimming cost V 3 bases and J 1 base, with 12 bases left between them. For the CDR3, the DNA is TGCGCCAGCAGCTCAGGGTCTAAGGGCACAGATACGCAGTATTTT. Residues: CASSSGSKGTDTQYF.